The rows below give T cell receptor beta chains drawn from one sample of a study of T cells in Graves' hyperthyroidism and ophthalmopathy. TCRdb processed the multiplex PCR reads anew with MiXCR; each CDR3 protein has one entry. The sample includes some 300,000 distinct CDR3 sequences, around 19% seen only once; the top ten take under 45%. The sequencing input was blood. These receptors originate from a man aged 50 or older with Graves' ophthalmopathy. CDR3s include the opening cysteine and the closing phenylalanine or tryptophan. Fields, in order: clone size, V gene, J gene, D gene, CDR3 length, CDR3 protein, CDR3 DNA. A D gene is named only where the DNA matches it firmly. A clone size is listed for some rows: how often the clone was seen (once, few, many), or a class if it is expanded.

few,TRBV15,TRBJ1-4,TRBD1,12,CACTGGNEKLFF,TGTGCCTGTACAGGGGGGAATGAAAAACTGTTTTTT
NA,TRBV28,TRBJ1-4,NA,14,CASSNRVTDEKLFF,TGTGCCAGCAGCAACAGGGTGACGGATGAAAAACTGTTTTTT
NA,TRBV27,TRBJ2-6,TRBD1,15,CASSTRGQGANVLTF,TGTGCCAGCAGCACCAGGGGGCAAGGGGCCAACGTCCTGACTTTC
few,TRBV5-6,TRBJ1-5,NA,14,CASSLEGLGQPQHF,TGTGCCAGCAGCTTGGAGGGTTTGGGGCAGCCCCAGCATTTT
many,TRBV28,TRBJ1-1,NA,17,CASSFVGRRAGNTEAFF,TGTGCCAGCAGTTTTGTCGGCAGGAGGGCTGGGAACACTGAAGCTTTCTTT
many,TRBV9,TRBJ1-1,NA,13,CASSADGNTEAFF,TGTGCCAGCAGCGCGGACGGGAACACTGAAGCTTTCTTT
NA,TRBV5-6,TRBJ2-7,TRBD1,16,CASSLVSRQGSYEQYF,TGTGCCAGCAGCTTGGTGTCCAGACAGGGGTCCTACGAGCAGTACTTC
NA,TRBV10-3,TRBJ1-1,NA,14,CAISAAGLNTEAFF,TGTGCCATCAGTGCTGCAGGGCTGAACACTGAAGCTTTCTTT
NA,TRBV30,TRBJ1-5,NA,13,CAWSEGAGQPQHF,TGTGCCTGGAGTGAAGGGGCTGGTCAGCCCCAGCATTTT
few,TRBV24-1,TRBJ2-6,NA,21,CATRAGTLEAEPRGGANVLTF,TGTGCCACCAGAGCCGGCACCCTGGAAGCGGAGCCCAGGGGTGGGGCCAACGTCCTGACTTTC
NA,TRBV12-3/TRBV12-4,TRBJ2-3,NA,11,CASRITDTQYF,TGTGCCAGCAGAATCACAGATACGCAGTATTTT
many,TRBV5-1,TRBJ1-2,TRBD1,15,CASSLGDRINYGYTF,TGCGCCAGCAGCTTGGGGGACAGGATCAACTATGGCTACACCTTC
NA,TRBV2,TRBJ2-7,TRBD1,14,CASSGLDRVDEQYF,TGTGCCAGCAGTGGGCTAGACAGGGTGGACGAGCAGTACTTC
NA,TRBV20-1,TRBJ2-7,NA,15,CSARDPQRVSYEQYF,TGCAGTGCTAGAGACCCCCAGCGGGTTTCCTACGAGCAGTACTTC
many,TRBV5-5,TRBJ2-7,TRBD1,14,CASSAYRGPYEQYF,TGTGCCAGCAGCGCTTACAGGGGCCCCTACGAGCAGTACTTC
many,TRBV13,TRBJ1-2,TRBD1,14,CASSRGTVDDGYTF,TGTGCCAGCAGCAGGGGGACAGTGGATGATGGCTACACCTTC
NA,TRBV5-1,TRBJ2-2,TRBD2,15,CASSSSGSNTGELFF,TGCGCCAGCAGCTCTAGCGGCTCGAACACCGGGGAGCTGTTTTTT
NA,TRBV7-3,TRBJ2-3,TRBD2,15,CASSLTSGRRDTQYF,TGTGCCAGCAGTTTGACTAGCGGGAGGAGGGATACGCAGTATTTT
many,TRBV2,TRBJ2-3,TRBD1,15,CASRAGQGNADTQYF,TGTGCCAGCAGGGCGGGACAGGGTAACGCAGATACGCAGTATTTT
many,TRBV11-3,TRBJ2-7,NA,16,CASSKGGTVPTYEQYF,TGTGCCAGCAGCAAAGGGGGGACGGTGCCCACCTACGAGCAGTACTTC
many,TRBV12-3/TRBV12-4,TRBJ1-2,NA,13,CASTPGGGYGYTF,TGTGCCAGCACCCCGGGAGGCGGCTATGGCTACACCTTC
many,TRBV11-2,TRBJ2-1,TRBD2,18,CASSLAGTSASEGNEQFF,TGTGCCAGCAGCTTGGCCGGGACTAGCGCTAGTGAGGGGAATGAGCAGTTCTTC
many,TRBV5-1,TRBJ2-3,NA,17,CASSRGTTNHRTDTQYF,TGCGCCAGCAGCCGCGGGACAACCAACCACCGCACAGATACGCAGTATTTT
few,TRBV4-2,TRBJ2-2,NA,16,CASSQDARSDTGELFF,TGTGCCAGCAGCCAAGACGCCCGCTCGGACACCGGGGAGCTGTTTTTT
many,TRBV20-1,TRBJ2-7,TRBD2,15,CSARDGARETHEQYF,TGCAGTGCTAGAGATGGAGCGCGGGAGACCCACGAGCAGTACTTC
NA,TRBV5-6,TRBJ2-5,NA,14,CASSFGTPEETQYF,TGTGCCAGCAGCTTTGGGACGCCGGAAGAGACCCAGTACTTC
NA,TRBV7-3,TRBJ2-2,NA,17,CASSLKATASNTGELFF,TGTGCCAGCAGCTTAAAGGCCACAGCTTCGAACACCGGGGAGCTGTTTTTT
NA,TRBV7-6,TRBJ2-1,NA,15,CASSLSGQSYNEQFF,TGTGCCAGCAGCTTGAGCGGACAGTCCTACAATGAGCAGTTCTTC
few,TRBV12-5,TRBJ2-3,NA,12,CASGLDVHTQYF,TGTGCTAGTGGTTTGGACGTTCATACGCAGTATTTT
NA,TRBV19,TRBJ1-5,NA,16,CATRGRGGGSNQPQHF,TGTGCCACGAGAGGGAGGGGCGGGGGGAGCAATCAGCCCCAGCATTTT
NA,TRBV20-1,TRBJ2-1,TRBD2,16,CSARAPGRAYYNEQFF,TGCAGTGCTAGAGCTCCTGGGAGGGCCTATTACAATGAGCAGTTCTTC